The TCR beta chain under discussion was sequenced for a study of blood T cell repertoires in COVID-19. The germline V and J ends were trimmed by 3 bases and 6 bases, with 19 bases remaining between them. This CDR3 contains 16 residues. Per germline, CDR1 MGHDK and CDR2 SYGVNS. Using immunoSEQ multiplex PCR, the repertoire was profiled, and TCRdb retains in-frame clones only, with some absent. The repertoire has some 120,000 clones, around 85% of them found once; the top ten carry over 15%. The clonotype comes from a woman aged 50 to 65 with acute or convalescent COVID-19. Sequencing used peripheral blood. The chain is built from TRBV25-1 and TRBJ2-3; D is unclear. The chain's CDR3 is CASSDLASTQWDTQYF. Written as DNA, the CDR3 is TGTGCCAGCAGTGACCTTGCAAGTACTCAATGGGATACGCAGTATTTT. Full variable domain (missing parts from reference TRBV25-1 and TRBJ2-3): EADIYQTPRYLVIGTGKKITLECSQTMGHDKMYWYQQDPGMELHLIHYSYGVNSTEKGDLSSESTVSRIRTEHFPLTLESARPSHTSQYLCASSDLASTQWDTQYFGPGTRLTVL.